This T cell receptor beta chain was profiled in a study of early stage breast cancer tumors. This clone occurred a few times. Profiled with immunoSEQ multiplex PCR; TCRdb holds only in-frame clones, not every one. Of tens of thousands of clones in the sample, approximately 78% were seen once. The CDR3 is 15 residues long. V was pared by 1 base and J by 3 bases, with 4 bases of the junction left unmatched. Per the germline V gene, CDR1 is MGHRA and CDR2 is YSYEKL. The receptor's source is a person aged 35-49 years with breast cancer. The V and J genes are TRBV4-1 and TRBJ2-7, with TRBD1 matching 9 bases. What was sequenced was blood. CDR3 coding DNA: TGCGCCAGCAGCCAAGGGACAGGGGCGGGCTACGAGCAGTACTTC. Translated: CASSQGTGAGYEQYF.